These T cell receptor beta chains were read from a single sample in a study of control samples from healthy donors and cancer patients. Assay used: immunoSEQ multiplex PCR; TCRdb lists only in-frame clones, some missing. The sample has about 94,000 clones, about nine tenths seen once; the top ten hold about 4%. The sequencing sample was made of blood. Receptor source: a woman between 18 and 30 years old in good health. The CDR3 runs from the conserved cysteine through the conserved F or W. The D gene is left open where the match is weak. Clone sizes are given selectively: once, few, many, or a class where the clone is expanded.

V	size	D	J	DNA	CDR3
TRBV12-3/TRBV12-4	.	.	TRBJ1-1	TGTGCCAGCAGTTTAACCCCTGGCACTGAAGCTTTCTTT	CASSLTPGTEAFF
TRBV7-7	.	TRBD2	TRBJ2-1	TGTGCCAGCAGCCCGGGACTAGCGGGGAATGAGCAGTTCTTC	CASSPGLAGNEQFF
TRBV11-2	.	.	TRBJ1-2	TGTGCCAGCAGCTTCTCTAGAGGTGGCTACACCTTC	CASSFSRGGYTF
TRBV3-1/TRBV3-2	.	.	TRBJ1-1	TGTGCCAGCAGCCAAGGGGCAGGGAACACTGAAGCTTTCTTT	CASSQGAGNTEAFF
TRBV24-1	.	.	TRBJ2-3	TGTGCCACCAGTGAACTAGCAGGAGATACGCAGTATTTT	CATSELAGDTQYF
TRBV5-4	once	.	TRBJ2-7	TGTGCCAGCAGCCACCCCGACAGCTACGAGCAGTACTTC	CASSHPDSYEQYF
TRBV13	.	.	TRBJ2-2	TGTGCCAGCAGCGCCCTCAAAGTATCCGGGGAGCTGTTTTTT	CASSALKVSGELFF
TRBV7-2	.	.	TRBJ1-5	TGTGCCAGCACCCTAGCGGGGGTCGGTAGCAATCAGCCCCAGCATTTT	CASTLAGVGSNQPQHF
TRBV7-7	.	.	TRBJ2-1	TGTGCCAGCAGCTTAGTTCTGTACAATGAGCAGTTCTTC	CASSLVLYNEQFF
TRBV6-2/TRBV6-3	.	TRBD2	TRBJ2-2	TGTGCCAGCAGTTACGGTCTAGCGGGGGGGATCAACACCGGGGAGCTGTTTTTT	CASSYGLAGGINTGELFF
TRBV5-1	.	TRBD1	TRBJ2-2	TGCGCCAGCAGCCAGGGGGCAACGAACACCGGGGAGCTGTTTTTT	CASSQGATNTGELFF
TRBV24-1	.	TRBD1	TRBJ1-1	TGTGCCACCAGCGACGGACAGGGAGGGGAAGCTTTCTTT	CATSDGQGGEAFF
TRBV25-1	.	.	TRBJ1-2	TGTGCCAGTTGCGGGGGCGCGAAGGGCTATGGCTACACCTTC	CASCGGAKGYGYTF
TRBV7-6	.	TRBD2	TRBJ2-7	TGTGCCAGCAGCTCGAATGGACTAGTCGACGAGCAGTACTTC	CASSSNGLVDEQYF
TRBV5-1	.	TRBD2	TRBJ2-5	TGCGCCAGCAAACTCTCGAAGGATAGCGGGGGTTGGGAGACCCAGTACTTC	CASKLSKDSGGWETQYF
TRBV6-5	.	TRBD1	TRBJ2-3	TGTGCCAGCAGAACGACAGGGTACACAGATACGCAGTATTTT	CASRTTGYTDTQYF
TRBV10-3	.	.	TRBJ1-2	TGTGCCATCAGTGAGTCTGAGGGTGGTTATGGCTACACCTTC	CAISESEGGYGYTF
TRBV6-1	.	.	TRBJ1-1	TGTGCCAGCAGTGAAAGCCGCCCCAACACTGAAGCTTTCTTT	CASSESRPNTEAFF
TRBV21-1	.	.	TRBJ2-7	TGTGCCAGCAAGAAGAGCCCAGGTGGCTACGAGCAGTACTTC	CASKKSPGGYEQYF
TRBV5-4	.	TRBD2	TRBJ2-2	TGTGCCAGCAGCTTCCCCGGGACTAGCGCCCCCGGCACCGGGGAGCTGTTTTTT	CASSFPGTSAPGTGELFF
TRBV24-1	.	.	TRBJ2-3	TGTGCCACCGAGGGGGGGCGGACAAAAGATACGCAGTATTTT	CATEGGRTKDTQYF
TRBV7-2	once	.	TRBJ1-2	TGTGCCAGCAGTCTAGGTGGGGGCGCGGGCGGCTACACCTTC	CASSLGGGAGGYTF
TRBV20-1	.	.	TRBJ2-2	TGCAGTGCTAGTTATATAGGGGGGACCGGGGAGCTGTTTTTT	CSASYIGGTGELFF
TRBV5-1	.	TRBD1	TRBJ2-5	TGCGCCAGCAGCTTGGGGACAGGGGGTCGGCAAGAGACCCAGTACTTC	CASSLGTGGRQETQYF
TRBV7-9	.	.	TRBJ1-1	TGTGCCAGCAGCTTAAGGGTCTCCCGAGCTGAAGCTTTCTTT	CASSLRVSRAEAFF
TRBV2	.	TRBD2	TRBJ2-2	TGTGCCAGCAGTGAACCTAAGCGGGGGGGCCCCGGGGAGCTGTTTTTT	CASSEPKRGGPGELFF
TRBV6-5	.	.	TRBJ1-1	TGTGCCAGCAGCACCCGGACAGAAGCTTTCTTT	CASSTRTEAFF
TRBV6-4	many	.	TRBJ2-2	TGTGCCAGCAGTGACGGGCAGGGCAACACCGGGGAGCTGTTTTTT	CASSDGQGNTGELFF
TRBV19	.	TRBD2	TRBJ2-7	TGTGCCAGTAACCTAGCGGGAGGTTACGAGCAGTACTTC	CASNLAGGYEQYF
TRBV2	.	.	TRBJ1-1	TGTGCCAGCAGTGTGAACATGGGAGACACTGAAGCTTTCTTT	CASSVNMGDTEAFF
TRBV4-2	once	.	TRBJ1-1	TGTGCCAGCAGCCAAGTCGCGAGGTTGAGGGGGGATCCGAACACTGAAGCTTTCTTT	CASSQVARLRGDPNTEAFF
TRBV6-5	.	TRBD1	TRBJ2-7	TGTGCCAGTATGAAGGGACAGGGATCCTACGAGCAGTACTTC	CASMKGQGSYEQYF
TRBV14	once	.	TRBJ1-2	TGTGCCAGCAGCCCACAAACCTCGACGTTAGCGTACTATGGCTACACCTTC	CASSPQTSTLAYYGYTF
TRBV6-6	.	.	TRBJ1-1	TGTGCCAGCAGTTACGGTGGGGGGCAAATTGAAGCTTTCTTT	CASSYGGGQIEAFF
TRBV19	.	.	TRBJ2-1	TGTGCCAGTAGGCCCTCAGGAAGCTCCTACAATGAGCAGTTCTTC	CASRPSGSSYNEQFF
TRBV18	.	.	TRBJ1-5	TGTGCCAGCTCAAGGGACAGCAATCAGCCCCAGCATTTT	CASSRDSNQPQHF
TRBV5-8	.	TRBD1	TRBJ2-7	TGTGCCAGCAGCTTGGGACAGGGTAGCGAGCAGTACTTC	CASSLGQGSEQYF
TRBV28	.	.	TRBJ2-7	TGTGCCAGCAGTTTATGGGATTACGAGCAGTACTTC	CASSLWDYEQYF
TRBV10-3	.	TRBD2	TRBJ2-7	TGTGCCATCAGTGAGGCTTTAGGGCGGGGAGGGACCTACGAGCAGTACTTC	CAISEALGRGGTYEQYF
TRBV25-1	.	TRBD1	TRBJ1-1	TGTGCCAGCAGTGCCCAAGGGACAGGGGACACTGAAGCTTTCTTT	CASSAQGTGDTEAFF
TRBV19	.	.	TRBJ2-2	TGTGCCACAAAAGGGCAATCGAACACCGGGGAGCTGTTTTTT	CATKGQSNTGELFF
TRBV10-3	.	TRBD1	TRBJ2-5	TGTGCCACTACGGGACAGGGGGAAGAGACCCAGTACTTC	CATTGQGEETQYF
TRBV28	.	.	TRBJ1-1	TGTGCCAGCAGTTTAAGCCCATCATTGAACACTGAAGCTTTCTTT	CASSLSPSLNTEAFF